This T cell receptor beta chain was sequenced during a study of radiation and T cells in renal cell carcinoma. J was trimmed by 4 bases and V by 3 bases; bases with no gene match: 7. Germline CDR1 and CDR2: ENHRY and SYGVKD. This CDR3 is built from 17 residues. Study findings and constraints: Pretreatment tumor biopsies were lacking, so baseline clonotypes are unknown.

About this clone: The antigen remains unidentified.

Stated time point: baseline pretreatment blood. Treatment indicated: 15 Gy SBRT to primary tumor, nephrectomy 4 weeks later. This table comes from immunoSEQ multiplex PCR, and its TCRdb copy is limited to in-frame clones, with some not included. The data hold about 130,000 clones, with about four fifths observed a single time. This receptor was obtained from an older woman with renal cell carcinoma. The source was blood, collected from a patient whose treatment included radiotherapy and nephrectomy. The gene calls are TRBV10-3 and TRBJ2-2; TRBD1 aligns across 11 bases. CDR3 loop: CAISDAGQGAPTGELFF. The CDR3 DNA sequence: TGTGCCATCAGTGATGCCGGACAGGGGGCTCCCACCGGGGAGCTGTTTTTT.